These T cell receptor beta chains were read from a single sample in a study of beta chain features in type 1 diabetes. Produced via immunoSEQ multiplex PCR; TCRdb's table is partial and in-frame only. The sample lists a few hundred thousand clones; 8.5% to 10% were seen once. Sequencing was performed on central memory CD4+ T cells from blood. The source is a man between 25 and 39 years old with type 1 diabetes. Each CDR3 is given with its conserved first and last residue. The D gene is left open where the match is weak. Some rows have no size entry. The others give once, few or many, or a class for an expanded clone.

TGCGCCAGCAGCTTGCGGGGTGGCTACACCTTC	CASSLRGGYTF	few	TRBV5-4	TRBJ1-2	.
TGTGCCAGCAGCTTAGACCACAGAGAGCAGTACTTC	CASSLDHREQYF	.	TRBV7-9	TRBJ2-7	.
TGTGCCAGCAGCCCTCGACTAGGTGGGCGCAATGAGCAGTTCTTC	CASSPRLGGRNEQFF	many	TRBV5-6	TRBJ2-1	.
TGTGCCAGCAGCCCCCCTGGGAACACAGATACGCAGTATTTT	CASSPPGNTDTQYF	.	TRBV5-6	TRBJ2-3	.
TGTGCCAGCTCACCCGACAGGGACAGCCTGGACTACACCTTC	CASSPDRDSLDYTF	few	TRBV18	TRBJ1-2	TRBD1
TGTGCCACCAGGGGTAGCGGGATAGATGAGCAGTTCTTC	CATRGSGIDEQFF	many	TRBV10-3	TRBJ2-1	TRBD2
TGCGCCAGCATGATGACTAGCGCGAGCACAGATACGCAGTATTTT	CASMMTSASTDTQYF	many	TRBV4-1	TRBJ2-3	TRBD2
TGTGCCAGCAGCCCTAGGGTTGTCAATGAGCAGTTCTTC	CASSPRVVNEQFF	many	TRBV7-2	TRBJ2-1	.
TGTGCCAGCAGCTTGAATCGGGGGGCCACCGGGGAGCTGTTTTTT	CASSLNRGATGELFF	few	TRBV5-4	TRBJ2-2	.
TGCGCCAGCGGACGAGGTAGGGGGCTGGACGAGCAGTACTTC	CASGRGRGLDEQYF	.	TRBV5-1	TRBJ2-7	TRBD1
TGTGCCAGCAGCTTGGAGGCAGGAAACATTCAGTACTTC	CASSLEAGNIQYF	.	TRBV5-8	TRBJ2-4	.
TGTGCCAGCACCCCTGGCGGGAGGGCTTACGAGCAGTACTTC	CASTPGGRAYEQYF	few	TRBV7-2	TRBJ2-7	TRBD2
TGTGCCAGCTCAATGTCGCCAATTAGGTCCTACAATGAGCAGTTCTTC	CASSMSPIRSYNEQFF	.	TRBV18	TRBJ2-1	.
TGCGCCAGCACCCTGGGGAGAGGGGGGCCCACAGATACGCAGTATTTT	CASTLGRGGPTDTQYF	few	TRBV5-1	TRBJ2-3	.
TGTGCCAGCAGCTCCCGCACGAGGGGCACCGGAGAGACCCAGTACTTC	CASSSRTRGTGETQYF	few	TRBV7-2	TRBJ2-5	.
TGCAGCGCCCTTCCCACATTAGCCAAAAACATTCAGTACTTC	CSALPTLAKNIQYF	.	TRBV29-1	TRBJ2-4	.
TGTGCCAGCAGTTTAGGACAGGGGGCTCCTAGCGAGCAGTACTTC	CASSLGQGAPSEQYF	few	TRBV9	TRBJ2-7	TRBD1
TGTGCCAGCAGCTTAGAAAAACAGGACTCTGGAAACACCATATATTTT	CASSLEKQDSGNTIYF	many	TRBV11-2	TRBJ1-3	.
TGTGCCAGCAGTCGTGGGGGTAACTATGGCTACACCTTC	CASSRGGNYGYTF	few	TRBV6-6	TRBJ1-2	.
TGCAGCGTCTCTGACAGGGGATCCTCTGGAAACACCATATATTTT	CSVSDRGSSGNTIYF	.	TRBV29-1	TRBJ1-3	TRBD1
TGTGCCAGCAGCTTAGATCGGGGTGCGAATGAGCAGTTCTTC	CASSLDRGANEQFF	few	TRBV11-2	TRBJ2-1	.
TGCGCCAGCAGATCACAGGGGCAGACGAACACTGAAGCTTTCTTT	CASRSQGQTNTEAFF	few	TRBV5-1	TRBJ1-1	TRBD1
TGTGCCAGCAGCTTTCCCAGCGGGAGGGCCGGGACCTACAATGAGCAGTTCTTC	CASSFPSGRAGTYNEQFF	.	TRBV7-2	TRBJ2-1	TRBD2
TGTGCCAGCAGCTTAGGGGACAGTAGCAATCAGCCCCAGCATTTT	CASSLGDSSNQPQHF	few	TRBV7-9	TRBJ1-5	TRBD1
TGTGCCAGCTGGGGGACAGGGCGACAGCCCCAGCATTTT	CASWGTGRQPQHF	many	TRBV28	TRBJ1-5	TRBD1
TGTGCCACCAGCAGCGGGACGCGCTATGGCTACACCTTC	CATSSGTRYGYTF	many	TRBV15	TRBJ1-2	.
TGTGCCAGCTCACCAGGTGGGGAAACAGGGGAACCCAACACCGGGGAGCTGTTTTTT	CASSPGGETGEPNTGELFF	many	TRBV18	TRBJ2-2	TRBD1
TGTGCCAGCACCACTGGTGTGGACATTCAGTACTTC	CASTTGVDIQYF	many	TRBV6-1	TRBJ2-4	.
TGTGCCAGCAGCCAACCAAGGACTAGCGGGGCGGCCCACCACGAGCAGTACTTC	CASSQPRTSGAAHHEQYF	.	TRBV4-2	TRBJ2-7	TRBD2
TGCGCCAGCAGCCGTACCACTCGAGGGACAGGCGGAGGCTACACCTTC	CASSRTTRGTGGGYTF	few	TRBV5-1	TRBJ1-2	TRBD1
TGTGCCAGCAGCTCCTGGACAGGGGCCCCCTCGAGCACAGATACGCAGTATTTT	CASSSWTGAPSSTDTQYF	many	TRBV7-9	TRBJ2-3	TRBD1
TGTGCCAGCAGCTGGGGACAGGGGGGGCAGTACTTC	CASSWGQGGQYF	few	TRBV7-6	TRBJ2-7	TRBD1
TGTGCCAGCAGCTTGGAGGAGCTTGATACGCAGTATTTT	CASSLEELDTQYF	few	TRBV7-2	TRBJ2-3	.
TGTGCCAGCAGCGGGGACGGGTACGAGCAGTACTTC	CASSGDGYEQYF	few	TRBV9	TRBJ2-7	.
TGTGCCAGCAGTGTAGGAGATACGCAGTATTTT	CASSVGDTQYF	many	TRBV2	TRBJ2-3	.
TGTGCCAGCAGAATCGGTGGTGCAGTCGGCTATGGCTACACCTTC	CASRIGGAVGYGYTF	few	TRBV28	TRBJ1-2	.
TGTGCCAGTCGAAGATTACAGGGGACAGATACGCAGTATTTT	CASRRLQGTDTQYF	few	TRBV27	TRBJ2-3	TRBD1
TGTGCCAGCAGTGAAGTGGTAGATACGCAGTATTTT	CASSEVVDTQYF	few	TRBV2	TRBJ2-3	.
TGTGCCTGGGACCCTAGAGGGAGCGGGAGGGGCAATGAGCAGTTCTTC	CAWDPRGSGRGNEQFF	.	TRBV30	TRBJ2-1	TRBD2
TGTGCCAGCAGTGGACAGGGGCCTGGGGACACTGAAGCTTTCTTT	CASSGQGPGDTEAFF	.	TRBV28	TRBJ1-1	TRBD1
TGCGCCAGCAGGGAAAGACAGGGTCGGGGGCAGTACTTC	CASRERQGRGQYF	many	TRBV5-1	TRBJ2-7	TRBD1
TGTGCCAGCAGCTTTACGGAAGGGGGAGGCACTGAAGCTTTCTTT	CASSFTEGGGTEAFF	many	TRBV7-9	TRBJ1-1	.
TGCGCCAGCATGGAGGGGACCTCGAACACCGGGGAGCTGTTTTTT	CASMEGTSNTGELFF	.	TRBV4-3	TRBJ2-2	.
TGCGCCAGCAGCAACGGACAGGCCAGCACAGATACGCAGTATTTT	CASSNGQASTDTQYF	many	TRBV5-1	TRBJ2-3	TRBD1
TGTGCCAGCAGTTTAGTGTCAGCGGGCTCTGGAAACACCATATATTTT	CASSLVSAGSGNTIYF	few	TRBV28	TRBJ1-3	.
TGTGCCAGCAGCTCTCGCGGGACAGGGGGCGAATCGAACACCGGGGAGCTGTTTTTT	CASSSRGTGGESNTGELFF	.	TRBV7-9	TRBJ2-2	TRBD1
TGTGCCAGCAGCCCGCCTCTAGCGGGAGTTCGGGATGAGCAGTTCTTC	CASSPPLAGVRDEQFF	.	TRBV5-4	TRBJ2-1	TRBD2
TGTGCCAGCAGTTTATCAGGCGGGACCCAGTACTTC	CASSLSGGTQYF	.	TRBV27	TRBJ2-5	.
TGTGCCAGCAGCTTAGCTGGACAGGGCAAAAACGAGCAGTACTTC	CASSLAGQGKNEQYF	few	TRBV7-2	TRBJ2-7	TRBD1
TGTGCCAGCAGTGTAGGTCAGATAAATGAAAAACTGTTTTTT	CASSVGQINEKLFF	few	TRBV2	TRBJ1-4	.
TGTGCCAGTGGAAATCTGGGGGACACCTCCTACGAGCAGTACTTC	CASGNLGDTSYEQYF	many	TRBV19	TRBJ2-7	.
TGTGCCAGCAGCTTGGGCCGGGACAGGGGTCCACGGCAGTTCTTC	CASSLGRDRGPRQFF	few	TRBV7-6	TRBJ2-1	TRBD1
TGTGCCAGCAGCTTCTCTGTGAGTAGGGCCTACGAGCAGTACTTC	CASSFSVSRAYEQYF	few	TRBV7-2	TRBJ2-7	.
TGTGCCGGCAGCGTAGGAACTAGCGGTTACAATGAGCAGTTCTTC	CAGSVGTSGYNEQFF	.	TRBV9	TRBJ2-1	TRBD2
TGTGCCAGCAGTTACGGCTCCGGGGACTATGGCTACACCTTC	CASSYGSGDYGYTF	.	TRBV6-5	TRBJ1-2	.
TGTGCCAGCTCACCCCGGGGACAGGGGTCAACAGATACGCAGTATTTT	CASSPRGQGSTDTQYF	many	TRBV18	TRBJ2-3	TRBD1
TGTGCCAGCTCACCTTCTAGCGGGGGGTCCTACAATGAGCAGTTCTTC	CASSPSSGGSYNEQFF	few	TRBV18	TRBJ2-1	TRBD2